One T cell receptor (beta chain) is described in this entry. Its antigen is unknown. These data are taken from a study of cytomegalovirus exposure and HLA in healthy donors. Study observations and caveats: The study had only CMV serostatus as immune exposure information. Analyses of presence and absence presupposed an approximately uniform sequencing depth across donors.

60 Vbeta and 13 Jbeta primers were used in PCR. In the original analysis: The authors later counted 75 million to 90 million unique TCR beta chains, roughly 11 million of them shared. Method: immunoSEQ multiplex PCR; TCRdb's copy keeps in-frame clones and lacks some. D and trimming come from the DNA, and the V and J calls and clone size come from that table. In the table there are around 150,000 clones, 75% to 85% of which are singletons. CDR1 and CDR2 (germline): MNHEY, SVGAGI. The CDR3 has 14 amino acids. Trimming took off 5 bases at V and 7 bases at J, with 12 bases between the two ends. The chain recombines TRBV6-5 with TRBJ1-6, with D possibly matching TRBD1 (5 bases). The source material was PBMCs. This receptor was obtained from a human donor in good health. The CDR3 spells CASSRQLTNSPLHF. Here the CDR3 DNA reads TGTGCCAGCAGTAGACAGCTCACGAATTCACCCCTCCACTTT.